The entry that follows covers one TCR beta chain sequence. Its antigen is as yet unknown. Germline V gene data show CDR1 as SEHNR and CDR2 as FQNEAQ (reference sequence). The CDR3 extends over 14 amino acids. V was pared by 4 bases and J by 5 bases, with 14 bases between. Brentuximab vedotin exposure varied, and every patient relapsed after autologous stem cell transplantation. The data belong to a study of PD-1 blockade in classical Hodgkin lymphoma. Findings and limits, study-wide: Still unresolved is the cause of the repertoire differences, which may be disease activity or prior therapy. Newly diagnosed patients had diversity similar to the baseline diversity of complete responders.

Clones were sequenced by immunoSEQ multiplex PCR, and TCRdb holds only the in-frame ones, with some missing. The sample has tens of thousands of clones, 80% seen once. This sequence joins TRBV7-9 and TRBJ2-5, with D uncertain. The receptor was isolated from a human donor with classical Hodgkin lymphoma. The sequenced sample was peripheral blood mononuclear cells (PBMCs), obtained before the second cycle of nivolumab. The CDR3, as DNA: TGTGCCAGCAGCTCCCGGACGGCCGGGGAGACCCAGTACTTC. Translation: CASSSRTAGETQYF.